This record looks at one T cell receptor beta chain sequence and its context. V was shortened by 4 bases and J by 3 bases, with 16 bases between the two germline ends. The CDR3 is 14 amino acids. CDR1 is GTSNPN, CDR2 SVGIG, per germline (reference sequence). The sample belongs to a study of cytomegalovirus exposure and HLA in healthy donors. Researchers ran the PCR with 60 Vbeta and 13 Jbeta primers. Clones were read by immunoSEQ multiplex PCR, and TCRdb kept only the in-frame ones, dropping some. The repertoire consists of roughly 150,000 clones, with 68% occurring once and the leading ten covering 8% to 13%.

The receptor was derived from a man aged 30 to 39 in good health and CMV-seropositive. The sequencing input was PBMCs. This chain connects TRBV30 to TRBJ2-7; the D gene is possibly TRBD1 (5 bases). The CDR3 DNA sequence: TGTGCCTGGAATCCCAAGGGGTTTAACTACGAGCAGTACTTC. Encoded protein: CAWNPKGFNYEQYF.